The source of this T cell receptor (beta chain) is a study of blood T cell repertoires in COVID-19. This clone was found a few times. Data came from immunoSEQ multiplex PCR; TCRdb stores just in-frame clones and leaves some out. The sample carries approximately 210,000 clones, about 80% recorded once. CDR3 length: 16 residues. Germline trimming cut 4 bases from V and 4 bases from J; bases unmatched to any gene: 5. Germline V lookup: CDR1 LNHDA, CDR2 SQIVND (reference sequence). The clonotype originates from a woman between 40 and 50 years old with active or convalescent COVID-19. The chain uses TRBV19 and TRBJ2-5; 14 nucleotides line up with TRBD2. Sequenced: peripheral blood. Here the CDR3 reads CASSRGLAGGGETQYF. Written as DNA, the CDR3 is TGTGCCAGTAGTAGAGGACTAGCGGGAGGAGGAGAGACCCAGTACTTC.